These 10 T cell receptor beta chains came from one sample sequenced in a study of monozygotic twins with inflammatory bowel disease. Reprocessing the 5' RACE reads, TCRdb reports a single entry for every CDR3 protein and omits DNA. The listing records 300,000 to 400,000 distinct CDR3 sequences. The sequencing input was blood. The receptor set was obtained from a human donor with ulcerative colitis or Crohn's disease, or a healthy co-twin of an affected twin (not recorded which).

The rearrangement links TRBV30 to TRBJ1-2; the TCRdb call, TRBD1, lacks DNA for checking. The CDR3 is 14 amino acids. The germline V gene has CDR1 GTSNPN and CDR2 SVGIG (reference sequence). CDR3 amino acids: CAWFRRGLDYGYTF.

The CDR3 spells CASSLSGRSGDTQYF. The chain is built from TRBV5-1 and TRBJ2-3; TCRdb's D call of TRBD1 is untestable without DNA. Germline assignment: CDR1 SGHRS and CDR2 YFSETQ. The CDR3 totals 15 residues.

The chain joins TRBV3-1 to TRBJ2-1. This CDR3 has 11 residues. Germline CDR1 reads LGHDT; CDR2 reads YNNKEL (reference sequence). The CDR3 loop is CASSREDEQFF.

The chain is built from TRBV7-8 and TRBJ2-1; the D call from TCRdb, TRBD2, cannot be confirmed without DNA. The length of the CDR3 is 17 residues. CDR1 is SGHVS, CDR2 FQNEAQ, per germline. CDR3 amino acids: CASSGRLAGGPGNEQFF.

The CDR3 loop reads CASSEEGQTPLHF. The chain links TRBV6-1 to TRBJ1-6; without DNA, the TCRdb call of TRBD1 cannot be checked. CDR1 and CDR2 from the germline V gene are MNHNS and SASEGT. There are 13 residues in the CDR3.

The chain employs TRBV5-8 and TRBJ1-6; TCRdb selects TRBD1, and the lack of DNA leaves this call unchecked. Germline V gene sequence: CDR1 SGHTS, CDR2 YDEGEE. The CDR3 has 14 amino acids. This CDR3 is CASSFTGGDSPLHF.

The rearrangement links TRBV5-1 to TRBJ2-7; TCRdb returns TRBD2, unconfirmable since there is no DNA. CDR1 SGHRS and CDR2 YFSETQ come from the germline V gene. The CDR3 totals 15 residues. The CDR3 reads CASSLVLAGGEEQYF. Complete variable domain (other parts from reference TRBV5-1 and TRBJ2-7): KAGVTQTPRYLIKTRGQQVTLSCSPISGHRSVSWYQQTPGQGLQFLFEYFSETQRNKGNFPGRFSGRQFSNSRSEMNVSTLELGDSALYLCASSLVLAGGEEQYFGPGTRLTVT.

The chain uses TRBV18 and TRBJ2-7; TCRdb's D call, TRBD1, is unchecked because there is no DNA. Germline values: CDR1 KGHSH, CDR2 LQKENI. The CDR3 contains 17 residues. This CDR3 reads CASSLSSGQAQRYEQYF.

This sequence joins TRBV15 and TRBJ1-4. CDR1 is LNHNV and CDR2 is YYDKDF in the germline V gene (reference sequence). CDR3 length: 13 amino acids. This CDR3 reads CATSRVVFEKLFF.

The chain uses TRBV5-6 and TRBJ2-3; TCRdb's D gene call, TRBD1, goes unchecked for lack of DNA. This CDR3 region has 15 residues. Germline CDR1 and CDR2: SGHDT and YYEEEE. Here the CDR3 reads CASRFRAASTDTQYF.